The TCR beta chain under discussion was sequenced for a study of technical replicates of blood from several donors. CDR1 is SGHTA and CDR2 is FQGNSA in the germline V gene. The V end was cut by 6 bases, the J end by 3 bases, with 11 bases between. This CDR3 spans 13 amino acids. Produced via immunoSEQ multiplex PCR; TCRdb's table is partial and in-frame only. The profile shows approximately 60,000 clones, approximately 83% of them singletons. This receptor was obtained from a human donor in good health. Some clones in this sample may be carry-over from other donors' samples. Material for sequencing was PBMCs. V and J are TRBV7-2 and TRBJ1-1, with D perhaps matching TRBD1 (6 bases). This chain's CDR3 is CASSLTGDTEAFF. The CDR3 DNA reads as TGTGCCAGCAGTCTGACAGGTGACACTGAAGCTTTCTTT.